These T cell receptor beta chains were read from a single sample in a study of cytomegalovirus exposure and HLA in healthy donors. The repertoire was sequenced with immunoSEQ multiplex PCR; TCRdb's copy has only in-frame clones and lacks some. The data hold over 100,000 clones, with around three quarters observed a single time. Material: PBMCs. All receptors derive from a young woman in good health and CMV-seropositive. Both conserved end residues are trimmed from each CDR3. The D gene is left open where the match is weak. Clone size is shown for a subset of rows, as once, few, many or a class of expanded clone.

abundance	v_gene	j_gene	d_gene	CDR3aa
-	TRBV7-3	TRBJ2-1	TRBD2	ASRKLAGGSGEQF
-	TRBV5-1	TRBJ1-2	TRBD1	ASSLVGRGHGYT
few	TRBV28	TRBJ2-7	TRBD2	ATRTSRWGDYEQY
-	TRBV5-6	TRBJ2-6	-	ASSLVTRAGANVLT
-	TRBV10-3	TRBJ2-1	-	AISGGERYNEQF
-	TRBV2	TRBJ2-2	TRBD1	ASSLQGNSGELF
-	TRBV14	TRBJ1-4	-	ASSASGTPNEKLF
-	TRBV5-1	TRBJ2-1	TRBD2	ASSPTTSGNNEQF
-	TRBV6-5	TRBJ2-7	TRBD1	ASSYGTDYSYEQY
-	TRBV2	TRBJ2-3	-	ASCERGDTQY
-	TRBV5-6	TRBJ2-1	-	ASSLEQGWAYNEQF
-	TRBV9	TRBJ2-7	-	ASSVGGGTYEQY
-	TRBV19	TRBJ1-2	-	ASSIVGSDGYT
-	TRBV27	TRBJ1-1	TRBD1	ASSSPRGLNTEAF
-	TRBV15	TRBJ1-6	-	ATRKGADSSSYNSPLH
-	TRBV5-1	TRBJ2-3	-	ASSRDTTSTDTQY
-	TRBV5-1	TRBJ2-2	TRBD2	ASSSRLAGASTGELF
-	TRBV7-2	TRBJ2-1	TRBD2	ASSLVAGTSYNEQF
-	TRBV9	TRBJ2-1	TRBD2	ASSPRTSGNYNEQF
few	TRBV25-1	TRBJ1-3	-	ASSQSGTRRNTIY
-	TRBV27	TRBJ2-2	-	ASSPLLGLGSGELF
-	TRBV7-8	TRBJ2-1	-	ASSFERYNEQF
-	TRBV30	TRBJ2-5	TRBD2	AWSAGLAQETQY
few	TRBV7-9	TRBJ2-7	TRBD2	ASSLAGGPLNEQY
-	TRBV25-1	TRBJ1-1	TRBD1	ASSDGRDRVIAF
-	TRBV29-1	TRBJ2-7	-	SVEWQIHYEQY
-	TRBV2	TRBJ1-1	-	ASNRRNTEAF
-	TRBV6-5	TRBJ2-7	-	ASTPGGRGYEQY
-	TRBV7-3	TRBJ2-1	TRBD2	ASSLSGGLYNEQF
-	TRBV6-5	TRBJ1-2	TRBD1	ASSFRQGNYGYT
-	TRBV20-1	TRBJ1-5	-	SAGTGGAQH
-	TRBV30	TRBJ2-2	-	AWSPLYLTGELF
-	TRBV6-6	TRBJ1-1	TRBD1	ASRDPGTGSTEAF
-	TRBV5-1	TRBJ2-1	TRBD2	ASITTSGTYNEQF
-	TRBV6-5	TRBJ1-6	TRBD1	ASSRRDSSNSPLH
-	TRBV10-3	TRBJ1-1	TRBD1	AISEQGKNTEAF
once	TRBV28	TRBJ2-7	TRBD1	ASRTGGANYEQY
once	TRBV6-5	TRBJ1-5	TRBD1	ASREGARDQPQH
-	TRBV5-6	TRBJ1-4	-	ASSLLGREEEKLF
-	TRBV4-1	TRBJ1-1	-	ASQGAPKGNTEAF
few	TRBV7-4	TRBJ1-5	-	ASSLRGTSTLRSNQPQH
few	TRBV30	TRBJ1-3	-	AWSVHISSGNTIY
-	TRBV5-1	TRBJ1-1	-	ASSLRGGEGRNTEAF
-	TRBV2	TRBJ2-7	TRBD2	ASSESGGTLTYEQY